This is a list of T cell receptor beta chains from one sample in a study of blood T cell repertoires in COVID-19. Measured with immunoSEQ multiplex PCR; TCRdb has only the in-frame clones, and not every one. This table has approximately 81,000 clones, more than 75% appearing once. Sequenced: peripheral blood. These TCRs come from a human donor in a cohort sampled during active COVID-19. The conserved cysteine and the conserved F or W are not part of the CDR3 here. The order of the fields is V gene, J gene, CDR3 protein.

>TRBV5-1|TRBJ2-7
ASSGPGTGGAEQY
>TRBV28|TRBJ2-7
ASSAPGTGGYEQY
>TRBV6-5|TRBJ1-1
ASSLGERTEAF
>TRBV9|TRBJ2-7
ASSVEPGTTYEQY
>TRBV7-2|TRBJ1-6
ASSLGQGGSPLH
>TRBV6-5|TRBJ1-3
ASREISGNTIY
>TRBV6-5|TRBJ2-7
ASSYETARGRGRY
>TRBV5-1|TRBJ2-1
ASSFGPSGGMVVNEQF
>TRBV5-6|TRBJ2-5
ASSSGLAQETQY
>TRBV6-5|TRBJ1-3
ASSYYAGAIGNTIY
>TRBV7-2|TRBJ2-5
ASSSGTSVETQY
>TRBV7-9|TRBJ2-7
ASSLGTRRTYEQY
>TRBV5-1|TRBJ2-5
ASSQLGGQETQY
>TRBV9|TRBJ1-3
ASDPGQRSGNTIY
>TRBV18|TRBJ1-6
ASSPVTGALNSPLH
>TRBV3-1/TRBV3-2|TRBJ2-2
ASSRITGVAGELF
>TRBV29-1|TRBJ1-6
SVQESRNSPLH
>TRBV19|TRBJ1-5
ASSSHQQGIQPQH
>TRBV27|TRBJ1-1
ASSSGTDHSNTEAF
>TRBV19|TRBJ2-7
ASSHSGTGAYEQY
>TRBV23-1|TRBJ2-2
ASSIRLPGAAGELF
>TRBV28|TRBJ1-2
ASSLSDGLNGYT
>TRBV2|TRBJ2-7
ASSPTGNYEQY
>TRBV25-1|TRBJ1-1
ASRSPGGRVNTEAF
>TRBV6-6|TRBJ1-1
ASSTTGFEAF